Shown below are 8 T cell receptor beta chains from a single sample sequenced in a study of Graves' ophthalmopathy and Graves' hyperthyroidism. RNA transcripts provided the template for amplifying TCR beta CDR3 regions. Amplification began with first-round RT-PCR using HTBI primers, then second-round multiplex PCR was performed. One entry per CDR3 protein results from TCRdb running MiXCR on the multiplex PCR reads. Among 900,000 to 1,200,000 distinct CDR3 sequences listed, roughly 35% were seen once. Sequencing input: peripheral blood or thyroid tissue (not recorded which). The receptors originated from an adult man with Graves' hyperthyroidism.

V is TRBV29-1 and J is TRBJ2-7; 7 bases match TRBD1. This CDR3 has 12 amino acids. V lost 8 bases to trimming and J lost 0 bases; unmatched junction nucleotides: 4. Per germline, CDR1 SQVTM and CDR2 ANQGSEA. CDR3 nucleotide sequence: TGCAGCTTCCGGACAGGCTCCTACGAGCAGTACTTC. It specifies CSFRTGSYEQYF.

In this sample, this clonotype turned up many times. This chain uses TRBV7-2 with TRBJ1-3; the D gene is possibly TRBD1 (6 bases). The CDR3 extends over 13 amino acids. Germline values: CDR1 SGHTA, CDR2 FQGNSA. Deletions cut 5 bases from V and 8 bases from J, with 13 bases between. The CDR3 here is CASSLPGEHTIYF. The CDR3 coding sequence is TGTGCCAGCAGCCTTCCAGGGGAGCACACCATATATTTT.

This clonotype was found a few times. The gene calls are TRBV5-6 and TRBJ2-7, with D tentatively TRBD2 (5 bases). Germline assignment: CDR1 SGHDT and CDR2 YYEEEE. Trimming took off 7 bases at V and 3 bases at J, with 11 bases between the two ends. This CDR3 contains 12 residues. This CDR3 is CASPPGIYEQYF. Here the CDR3 DNA reads TGTGCCAGCCCCCCGGGGATCTACGAGCAGTACTTC. Looking up the rest from reference TRBV5-6 and TRBJ2-7 gives the full variable domain: DAGVTQSPTHLIKTRGQQVTLRCSPKSGHDTVSWYQQALGQGPQFIFQYYEEEERQRGNFPDRFSGHQFPNYSSELNVNALLLGDSALYLCASPPGIYEQYFGPGTRLTVT.

This clonotype showed up many times. This rearrangement joins TRBV6-6 to TRBJ1-1; tentative D call: TRBD1 (5 bases). CDR3 size: 12 residues. V shed 0 bases and J shed 9 bases, with 8 bases lying between them. Germline V CDR1 and CDR2: MNHNY, SVGAGI (reference sequence). CDR3 in amino acids: CASSYSTAQAFF. The CDR3 coding sequence is TGTGCCAGCAGTTACTCGACAGCACAAGCTTTCTTT.

This clonotype was found many times. This sequence joins TRBV11-2 and TRBJ1-3; D remains ambiguous. Germline V gene lookup returns CDR1 SGHAT and CDR2 FQNNGV. The germline V and J ends were trimmed by 3 bases and 4 bases, with 7 bases remaining between them. The CDR3 has 13 amino acids. CDR3 nucleotide sequence: TGTGCCAGCAGCTTCCCCGGGGGAAACACCATATATTTT. The encoded protein is CASSFPGGNTIYF.

In this sample, this clonotype turned up a few times. The V call is TRBV5-6, the J call TRBJ2-5; D gene unclear. V shed 2 bases and J shed 4 bases, with 15 bases lying between them. The germline gives CDR1 SGHDT, CDR2 YYEEEE. This CDR3 region has 15 residues. The CDR3 loop is CASSFAGSHGETQYF. CDR3 sequence (DNA): TGTGCCAGCAGCTTTGCCGGGTCCCATGGAGAGACCCAGTACTTC.

The chain combines TRBV5-1 with TRBJ1-4; maybe TRBD1 (5 bases). Germline V lookup: CDR1 SGHRS, CDR2 YFSETQ. This CDR3 contains 17 residues. Trimming took 2 bases from V and 6 from J, leaving 20 bases between them. CDR3 in DNA: TGCGCCAGCAGCTTAACCGGGACGTATATATTGGATGAAAAACTGTTTTTT. It translates to CASSLTGTYILDEKLFF.

This clonotype was seen many times. The chain has TRBV19 and TRBJ2-2; 10 bases agree with TRBD1. Unmatched junction bases numbered 3, after V lost 10 bases and J lost 1 base. CDR3 length: 14 amino acids. Germline V CDR1 and CDR2: LNHDA, SQIVND (reference sequence). The CDR3 region is CATWDRGNTGELFF. The CDR3 region has the DNA TGTGCCACTTGGGACAGGGGGAACACCGGGGAGCTGTTTTTT.